The entry below gives a single T cell receptor (beta chain) sequence along with its context. Some clones are missing from TCRdb's copy, which holds only in-frame ones; the method was immunoSEQ multiplex PCR. The top ten clones hold over 1% of a sample with some 1.5 million clones, around 97% of them seen once. These data come from a study of shared clonotypes between healthy human individuals. The CDR3 is 16 residues long. Germline V gives CDR1 SEHNR, CDR2 FQNEAQ (reference sequence). Trimming left V 2 bases short and J 0 bases short, with 13 bases between. The authors divided CD4+ cells into CD45RA+ naive and CD45RA-negative memory subsets.

This clonotype was sampled from a man under 40 in good health. The V and J genes are TRBV7-9 and TRBJ2-5; D remains unclear. Sequenced input: naive CD4+ T cells sorted from blood. Subset noted: CD45RA+ positively selected. The CDR3 protein is CASSLSPPHYQETQYF. DNA for the CDR3: TGTGCCAGCAGCTTATCCCCCCCCCATTACCAAGAGACCCAGTACTTC.